This entry lists 31 T cell receptor beta chains sequenced from one sample in a study of graft-versus-host responses after intestinal transplantation. Which antigens these TCRs recognize remains unknown. Measured with immunoSEQ multiplex PCR; TCRdb has only the in-frame clones, and not every one. This table holds about 89,000 clones, approximately 94% found once. Sample: unstimulated CD4+ T cells sorted from spleen or lymph node cells, taken before transplant. The source of these receptors is a human donor who was the organ donor for an intestinal transplant.

The genes are TRBV11-3 and TRBJ2-1; 10 nucleotides align to TRBD2. Germline trimming cut 8 bases from V and 4 bases from J; bases unmatched to any gene: 2. Germline-derived CDR1 and CDR2 are SGHNT and YENEEA. The CDR3 has 13 residues. The chain's CDR3 is CASGAGGYNEQFF. The CDR3 DNA reads TGTGCCAGCGGAGCGGGGGGGTACAATGAGCAGTTCTTC. Variable domain in full (rest from reference TRBV11-3 and TRBJ2-1): EAGVVQSPRYKIIEKKQPVAFWCNPISGHNTLYWYLQNLGQGPELLIRYENEEAVDDSQLPKDRFSAERLKGVDSTLKIQPAELGDSAVYLCASGAGGYNEQFFGPGTRLTVL.

The chain carries TRBV21-1 and TRBJ1-2; the table calls TRBD1, which could not be checked here. TRBV21-1 is designated a pseudogene. The CDR3 is made up of 17 amino acids. The CDR3, as DNA: TGTGCCAGCAGCAAAGAAGGGACAGGGAGGATTACATATGGCTACACCTTC. Encoded protein: CASSKEGTGRITYGYTF.

V is TRBV12-5 and J is TRBJ2-3; D gene uncertain. Germline values: CDR1 LGHNT, CDR2 FRNRAP. Trimming cost V 1 base and J 6 bases, with 8 bases left between them. The CDR3 totals 13 residues. CDR3 bases: TGTGCTAGTGGTTTGGCCCCCTTGGATACGCAGTATTTT. Translation gives CASGLAPLDTQYF.

The chain uses TRBV9 and TRBJ2-1; D unresolved. CDR3 length equals 14 residues. Trimming left V 0 bases short and J 5 bases short, with 9 bases between. Looked up from germline, CDR1 is SGDLS and CDR2 is YYNGEE. The CDR3 here is CASSVVPGDNEQFF. The CDR3 DNA sequence: TGTGCCAGCAGCGTAGTCCCAGGAGACAATGAGCAGTTCTTC.

The chain has TRBV6-4 and TRBJ2-1, with 11 bases identical to TRBD1. Trimming cost V 6 bases and J 4 bases; bases outside gene matches: 5. The CDR3 sequence is 15 residues long. The germline V gene encodes CDR1 MRHNA and CDR2 SNTAGT. CDR3 sequence reads: CASSAGTGGYNEQFF. CDR3 DNA: TGTGCCAGCAGCGCCGGGACAGGGGGTTACAATGAGCAGTTCTTC.

The chain uses TRBV9 and TRBJ2-3, with 8 bases that match TRBD2. Per the germline V gene, CDR1 is SGDLS and CDR2 is YYNGEE. With 5 bases clipped from V and 2 bases from J, the junction kept 7 bases outside the gene matches. This CDR3 region has 15 residues. Written as DNA, the CDR3 is TGTGCCAGCAGTGGTAATAGCGGGGCCACAGATACGCAGTATTTT. Translation gives CASSGNSGATDTQYF.

The chain employs TRBV27 and TRBJ2-7; D tentatively fits TRBD1 or TRBD2 (5 bases each). Germline V gene lookup returns CDR1 MNHEY and CDR2 SMNVEV (reference sequence). Trimming shortened V by 6 bases and J by 1 base, and 16 bases separated the two germline ends. The CDR3 has 15 amino acids. The CDR3 DNA follows: TGTGCCAGCAGGATGAAGGGGACGGGTTCCTACGAGCAGTACTTC. Translated, it gives CASRMKGTGSYEQYF.

The chain combines TRBV6-1 with TRBJ1-1, with D unresolved. Trimming left V 6 bases short and J 2 bases short, with 16 bases between. The CDR3 is 15 residues long. In germline, CDR1 is MNHNS, CDR2 SASEGT. CDR3 nucleotides: TGTGCCAGCAGGAGAGAATACGGAGCTAACACTGAAGCTTTCTTT. Translating it yields CASRREYGANTEAFF.

This chain connects TRBV5-4 to TRBJ1-2; D gene unclear. The CDR3 runs 15 residues. Trimming removed 8 bases from V and 0 bases from J, with 17 bases in between. Germline CDR1 SGHNT, CDR2 YYREEE (reference sequence). CDR3 residues: CASKAVLDANYGYTF. The CDR3, as DNA: TGTGCCAGTAAAGCAGTGCTCGACGCTAACTATGGCTACACCTTC.

This chain joins TRBV28 and TRBJ1-4; no reliable D call. The CDR3 length is 16 residues. Trimming removed 4 bases from V and 0 bases from J, with 12 bases in between. From germline, CDR1 is MDHEN and CDR2 SYDVKM. Here the CDR3 DNA reads TGTGCCAGCAGTTCTGGTGGAGGTTCAACTAATGAAAAACTGTTTTTT. Protein product: CASSSGGGSTNEKLFF.

The genes are TRBV11-2 and TRBJ2-7; D unclear. Germline CDR1 and CDR2: SGHAT and FQNNGV. V lost 0 bases and J 3 bases, leaving 9 bases between the germline ends. The CDR3 consists of 14 residues. The DNA for the CDR3 is TGTGCCAGCAGCTTAGATCAGGCCGGCTACGAGCAGTACTTC. As protein: CASSLDQAGYEQYF.

The chain uses TRBV28 and TRBJ1-2; 7 nucleotides align to TRBD1. The V gene end was trimmed by 4 bases and the J gene end by 4 bases; junction bases not matched to a gene: 3. The CDR3 is 13 residues long. Germline V gene lookup returns CDR1 MDHEN and CDR2 SYDVKM. Here the CDR3 DNA reads TGTGCCAGCAGTTCGGGACAGATCTATGGCTACACCTTC. Amino acids: CASSSGQIYGYTF.

The DNA of the CDR3 is TGTGCCAGCTCAGTACAGAACCGGGACAGGGTGTTGATCTTTGGAAACACCATATATTTT. Encoded protein: CASSVQNRDRVLIFGNTIYF. The V gene is TRBV18, the J gene TRBJ1-3; 9 positions agree with TRBD1. J lost 3 bases, V lost 5 bases, and 20 bases had no gene match. Per germline, CDR1 KGHSH and CDR2 LQKENI. This CDR3 has 20 amino acids. Using reference TRBV18 and TRBJ1-3 for the parts outside the CDR3, the full variable domain is NAGVMQNPRHLVRRRGQEARLRCSPMKGHSHVYWYRQLPEEGLKFMVYLQKENIIDESGMPKERFSAEFPKEGPSILRIQQVVRGDSAAYFCASSVQNRDRVLIFGNTIYFGEGSWLTVV.

The gene calls are TRBV5-6 and TRBJ1-4; 9 positions match TRBD1. The J segment lost 10 bases and the V segment lost 1 base, leaving 2 bases of the junction unmatched. Germline CDR1 and CDR2: SGHDT and YYEEEE. The CDR3 runs 13 residues. CDR3 coding DNA: TGTGCCAGCAGCTTGACAGGGGGCGGAAAACTGTTTTTT. Translation gives CASSLTGGGKLFF.

In this sample, this clone turned up once. The chain carries TRBV5-1 and TRBJ2-1; possibly TRBD1 for D (6 bases). Germline-derived CDR1 and CDR2 are SGHRS and YFSETQ. Trimming took off 4 bases at V and 5 bases at J, with 19 bases between the two ends. This CDR3 comprises 16 residues. CDR3 region: CASSRTKNRENNEQFF. CDR3 in DNA: TGCGCCAGCAGCCGTACTAAAAACAGGGAAAACAATGAGCAGTTCTTC.

The CDR3 sequence: CASSPQSRDQPQHF. The CDR3 DNA reads TGTGCCAGCTCACCACAATCCCGGGATCAGCCCCAGCATTTT. The gene calls are TRBV18 and TRBJ1-5; unclear D gene. Deletions cut 1 base from V and 5 bases from J, with 9 bases between. The V gene's germline CDR1 is KGHSH and CDR2 LQKENI. This CDR3 region has 14 residues.

The chain combines TRBV9 with TRBJ2-3; 11 bases are a match to TRBD2. The germline CDR1 and CDR2 sequences are SGDLS and YYNGEE. This CDR3 is built from 17 residues. Trimming removed 2 bases from V and 6 bases from J; junction bases left unmatched: 11. CDR3 DNA: TGTGCCAGCAGCGTTGGTCTAGCGGGGGGTACCCTGGATACGCAGTATTTT. Encoded protein: CASSVGLAGGTLDTQYF.

The V call is TRBV29-1, the J call TRBJ1-5, with no clear D. CDR1 and CDR2 from the germline V gene are SQVTM and ANQGSEA. V lost 1 base to trimming and J lost 6 bases, with 10 bases between them. This CDR3 has 13 amino acids. The CDR3: CSVEGQEGQPQHF. As DNA, the CDR3 is TGCAGCGTTGAAGGTCAGGAGGGTCAGCCCCAGCATTTT. The variable domain in full, completed from reference TRBV29-1 and TRBJ1-5, reads SAVISQKPSRDICQRGTSLTIQCQVDSQVTMMFWYRQQPGQSLTLIATANQGSEATYESGFVIDKFPISRPNLTFSTLTVSNMSPEDSSIYLCSVEGQEGQPQHFGDGTRLSIL.

The rearrangement uses TRBV28 and TRBJ2-2; either TRBD1 or TRBD2 may fit D (6 bases each). The CDR3 has 12 amino acids. Trimming pared 6 bases from V and 6 bases from J, leaving 8 bases between. The V gene's germline CDR1 is MDHEN and CDR2 SYDVKM. In DNA, the CDR3 is TGTGCCAGCAGGGAGGGGGCCGGGGAGCTGTTTTTT. Protein sequence: CASREGAGELFF.

This chain joins TRBV7-6 and TRBJ1-6; TRBD1 is a possible D gene (5 bases). The V gene's germline CDR1 is SGHVS and CDR2 FNYEAQ. The CDR3 consists of 12 residues. The V end lost 2 bases, the J end lost 9 bases, and 5 bases lay between the germline ends. The CDR3: CASSLQGSPLHF. For the CDR3, the DNA is TGTGCCAGCAGCTTACAGGGTTCACCCCTCCACTTT.

The V and J genes are TRBV18 and TRBJ2-2; the match to TRBD1 covers 7 bases. The CDR3 is 14 residues long. With V trimmed by 6 bases and J by 4 bases, 5 bases remained unmatched. From germline, CDR1 is KGHSH and CDR2 LQKENI. The CDR3 reads CASSERTGTGELFF. The CDR3 bases are TGTGCCAGCTCTGAGAGGACAGGCACCGGGGAGCTGTTTTTT.

The chain joins TRBV30 to TRBJ2-7; D gene uncertain. The CDR3 is 12 amino acids. CDR1 and CDR2 (germline): GTSNPN, SVGIG (reference sequence). Trimming took 5 bases from V and 1 from J, leaving 9 bases between them. This CDR3 is CAWALGSYEQYF. As DNA, the CDR3 is TGTGCCTGGGCTCTGGGTTCCTACGAGCAGTACTTC.

The CDR3 bases are TGTGCCAGCAGCGGGGGGGCTAGCGGGGAAGGTGAGCAGTTCTTC. It specifies CASSGGASGEGEQFF. J is TRBJ2-1 and V is TRBV2; 9 bases agree with TRBD2. Germline CDR1 is SNHLY and CDR2 is FYNNEI. This CDR3 is built from 15 residues. J gave up 9 bases and V 6 bases, and 12 bases lay outside the gene matches. Using reference TRBV2 and TRBJ2-1 for the parts outside the CDR3, the full variable domain is EPEVTQTPSHQVTQMGQEVILRCVPISNHLYFYWYRQILGQKVEFLVSFYNNEISEKSEIFDDQFSVERPDGSNFTLKIRSTKLEDSAMYFCASSGGASGEGEQFFGPGTRLTVL.

This chain connects TRBV4-3 to TRBJ2-1, with no clear D. The CDR3 has 14 amino acids. Trimming shortened V by 0 bases and J by 6 bases, and 9 bases separated the two germline ends. The germline V gene encodes CDR1 LGHNA and CDR2 YSLEER. CDR3 bases: TGCGCCAGCAGCCAAGAGACGCTGATCAATGAGCAGTTCTTC. It is translated as CASSQETLINEQFF.

This clone was seen only once. The CDR3 coding sequence is TGTGCCAGCAGCTCCAGCAGTGGCAGCACTGAAGCTTTCTTT. It specifies CASSSSSGSTEAFF. V gene TRBV5-8 combines with J gene TRBJ1-1; D is unclear. The CDR3 runs to 14 residues. CDR1 is SGHTS, CDR2 YDEGEE, per germline. Between the trimmed V and J ends, which lost 3 bases and 4 bases, there was a span of 13 bases.

This sequence joins TRBV7-2 and TRBJ2-5; D is perhaps TRBD1 (5 bases). The CDR3 runs 14 residues. V lost 5 bases and J 7 bases, leaving 17 bases between the germline ends. CDR1 and CDR2 (germline): SGHTA, FQGNSA. As DNA, the CDR3 is TGTGCCAGCAGCCCTCAGTGGGGCACAGGGACCCAGTACTTC. Amino acid sequence: CASSPQWGTGTQYF.

The J gene is TRBJ2-7, the V gene TRBV5-1; 10 bases align to TRBD1. V was clipped by 0 bases and J by 6 bases; unmatched bases: 6. In germline, CDR1 is SGHRS, CDR2 YFSETQ. This CDR3 has 15 amino acids. CDR3 in DNA: TGCGCCAGCAGCTTGGTTGGGACAGGGGAGGTCGAGCAGTACTTC. Translating it yields CASSLVGTGEVEQYF.

The chain is built from TRBV18 and TRBJ1-2; 7 positions match TRBD1. V shed 2 bases, J shed 6 bases, and the junction held 6 bases outside the gene matches. Per the germline V gene, CDR1 is KGHSH and CDR2 is LQKENI. The CDR3 has 14 amino acids. The CDR3 nucleotides are TGTGCCAGCTCACCAAACAGGGGCCCTGATGGCTACACCTTC. It specifies CASSPNRGPDGYTF.

The chain is built from TRBV27 and TRBJ1-4, with 8 bases identical to TRBD1. This CDR3 comprises 13 residues. The V gene end was trimmed by 5 bases and the J gene end by 8 bases; junction bases not matched to a gene: 4. Per the germline V gene, CDR1 is MNHEY and CDR2 is SMNVEV (reference sequence). CDR3 coding DNA: TGTGCCAGCAGTACAAACAGGGGGGAAAAACTGTTTTTT. Translation: CASSTNRGEKLFF.

The rearrangement joins TRBV7-2 to TRBJ2-3; D gene unclear. V was shortened by 6 bases and J by 4 bases, with 11 bases between the two germline ends. The germline V gene has CDR1 SGHTA and CDR2 FQGNSA. CDR3 size: 13 residues. The DNA for the CDR3 is TGTGCCAGCAGAAGCCCTGCTCCAGATACGCAGTATTTT. Its translation: CASRSPAPDTQYF.

The rearrangement links TRBV7-9 to TRBJ2-7, with TRBD1 as a possible D gene (5 bases). Looked up from germline, CDR1 is SEHNR and CDR2 is FQNEAQ (reference sequence). The V and J ends lost 2 bases and 2 bases respectively, with 10 bases between them. CDR3 size: 14 residues. The CDR3 is CASSLSGATYEQYF. The CDR3 nucleotides are TGTGCCAGCAGCTTATCTGGGGCCACCTACGAGCAGTACTTC.